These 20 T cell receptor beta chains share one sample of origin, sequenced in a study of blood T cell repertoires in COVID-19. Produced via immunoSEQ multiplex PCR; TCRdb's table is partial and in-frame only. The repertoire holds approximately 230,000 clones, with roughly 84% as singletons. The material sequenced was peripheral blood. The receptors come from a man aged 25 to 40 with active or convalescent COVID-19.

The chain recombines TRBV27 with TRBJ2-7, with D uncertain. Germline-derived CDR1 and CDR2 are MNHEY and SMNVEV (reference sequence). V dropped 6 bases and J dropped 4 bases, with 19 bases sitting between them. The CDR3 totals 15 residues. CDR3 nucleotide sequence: TGTGCCAGCAGAAGAGACACCTTTAAGGCATACGAGCAGTACTTC. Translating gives CASRRDTFKAYEQYF.

CDR3 DNA sequence: TGTGCCAGCAGTCTCGACGGCGGCTCCTACAATGAGCAGTTCTTC. Residues: CASSLDGGSYNEQFF. The chain employs TRBV28 and TRBJ2-1; D is unclear. V lost 5 bases, J lost 0 bases, and 11 bases lay in between. The CDR3 has 15 residues. The germline V gene encodes CDR1 MDHEN and CDR2 SYDVKM.

CDR3 loop: CATSRTGSYNEQFF. CDR3 coding DNA: TGTGCCACCAGTCGGACAGGGTCATACAATGAGCAGTTCTTC. This sequence joins TRBV24-1 and TRBJ2-1; 8 nucleotides agree with TRBD1. Trimming removed 6 bases from V and 4 bases from J; junction bases left unmatched: 4. Germline V gene sequence: CDR1 KGHDR, CDR2 SFDVKD. There are 14 residues in the CDR3.

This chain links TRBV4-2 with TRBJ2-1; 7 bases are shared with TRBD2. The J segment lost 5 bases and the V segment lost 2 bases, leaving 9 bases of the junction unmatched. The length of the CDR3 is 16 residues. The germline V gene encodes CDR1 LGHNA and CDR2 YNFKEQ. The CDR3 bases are TGTGCCAGCAGCCAAAGCTCCGGGACTACACACAATGAGCAGTTCTTC. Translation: CASSQSSGTTHNEQFF.

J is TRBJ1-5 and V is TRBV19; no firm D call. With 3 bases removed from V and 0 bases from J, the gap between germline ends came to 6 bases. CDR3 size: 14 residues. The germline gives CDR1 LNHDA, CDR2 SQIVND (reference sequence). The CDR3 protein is CASSIAGSNQPQHF. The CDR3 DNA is TGTGCCAGTAGTATTGCCGGTAGCAATCAGCCCCAGCATTTT.

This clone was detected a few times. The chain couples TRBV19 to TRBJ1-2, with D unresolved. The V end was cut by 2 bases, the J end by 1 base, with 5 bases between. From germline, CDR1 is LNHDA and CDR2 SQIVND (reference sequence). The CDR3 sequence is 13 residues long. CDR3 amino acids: CASSIQVNYGYTF. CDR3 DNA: TGTGCCAGTAGTATACAGGTTAACTATGGCTACACCTTC.

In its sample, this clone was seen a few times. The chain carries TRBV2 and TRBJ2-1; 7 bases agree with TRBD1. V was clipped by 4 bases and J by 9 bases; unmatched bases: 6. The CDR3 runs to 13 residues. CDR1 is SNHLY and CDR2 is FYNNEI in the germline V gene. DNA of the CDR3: TGTGCCAGCAGTGGTAACAGGGGAACTGAGCAGTTCTTC. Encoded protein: CASSGNRGTEQFF.

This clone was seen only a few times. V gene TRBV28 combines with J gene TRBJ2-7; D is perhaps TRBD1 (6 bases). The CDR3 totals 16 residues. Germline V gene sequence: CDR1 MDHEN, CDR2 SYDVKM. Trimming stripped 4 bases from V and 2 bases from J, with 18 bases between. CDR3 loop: CASSWGPGTDTYEQYF. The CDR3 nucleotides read TGTGCCAGCAGTTGGGGGCCCGGGACGGATACCTACGAGCAGTACTTC.

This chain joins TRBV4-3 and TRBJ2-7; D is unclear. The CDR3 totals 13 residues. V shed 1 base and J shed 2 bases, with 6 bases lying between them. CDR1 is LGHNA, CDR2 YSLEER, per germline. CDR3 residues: CASSQAVTYEQYF. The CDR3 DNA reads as TGCGCCAGCAGCCAAGCTGTTACCTACGAGCAGTACTTC.

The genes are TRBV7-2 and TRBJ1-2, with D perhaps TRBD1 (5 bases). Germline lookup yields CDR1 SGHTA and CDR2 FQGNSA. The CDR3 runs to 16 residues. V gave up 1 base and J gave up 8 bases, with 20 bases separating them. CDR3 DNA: TGTGCCAGCAGCTTAGACTCGCGGGGGATGGGAGGGGGCTACACCTTC. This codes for CASSLDSRGMGGGYTF.

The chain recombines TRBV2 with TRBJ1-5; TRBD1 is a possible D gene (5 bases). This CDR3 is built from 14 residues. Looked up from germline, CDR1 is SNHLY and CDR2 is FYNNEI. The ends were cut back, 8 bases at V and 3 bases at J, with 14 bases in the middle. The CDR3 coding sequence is TGTGCCAGCTCAAGAGCGGGGCTCAATCAGCCCCAGCATTTT. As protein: CASSRAGLNQPQHF.

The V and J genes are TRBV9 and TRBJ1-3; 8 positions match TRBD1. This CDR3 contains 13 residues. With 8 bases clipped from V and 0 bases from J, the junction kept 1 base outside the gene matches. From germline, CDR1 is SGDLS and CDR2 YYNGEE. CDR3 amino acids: CARGQGSGNTIYF. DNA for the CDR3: TGTGCCAGAGGACAGGGCTCTGGAAACACCATATATTTT. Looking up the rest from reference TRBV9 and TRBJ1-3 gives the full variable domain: DSGVTQTPKHLITATGQRVTLRCSPRSGDLSVYWYQQSLDQGLQFLIQYYNGEERAKGNILERFSAQQFPDLHSELNLSSLELGDSALYFCARGQGSGNTIYFGEGSWLTVV.

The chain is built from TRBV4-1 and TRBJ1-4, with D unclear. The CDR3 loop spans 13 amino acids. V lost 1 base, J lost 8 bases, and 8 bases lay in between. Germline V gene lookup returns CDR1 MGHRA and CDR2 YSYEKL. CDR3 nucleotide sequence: TGCGCCAGCAGCCAAGCCTACTTCGAAAAACTGTTTTTT. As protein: CASSQAYFEKLFF.

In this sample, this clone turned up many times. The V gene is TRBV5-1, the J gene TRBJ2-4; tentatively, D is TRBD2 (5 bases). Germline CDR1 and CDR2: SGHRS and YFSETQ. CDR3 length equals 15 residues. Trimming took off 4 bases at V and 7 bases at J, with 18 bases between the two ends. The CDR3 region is CASSRGQPAGNIQYF. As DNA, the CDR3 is TGCGCCAGCAGCCGAGGGCAGCCAGCAGGTAACATTCAGTACTTC. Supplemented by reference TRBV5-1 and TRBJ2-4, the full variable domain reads KAGVTQTPRYLIKTRGQQVTLSCSPISGHRSVSWYQQTPGQGLQFLFEYFSETQRNKGNFPGRFSGRQFSNSRSEMNVSTLELGDSALYLCASSRGQPAGNIQYFGAGTRLSVL.

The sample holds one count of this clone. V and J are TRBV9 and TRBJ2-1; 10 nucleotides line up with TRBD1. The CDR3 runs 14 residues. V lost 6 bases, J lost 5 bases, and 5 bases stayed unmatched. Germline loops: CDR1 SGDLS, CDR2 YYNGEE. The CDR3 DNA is TGTGCCAGCACCCGGACAGGGGGTAACAATGAGCAGTTCTTC. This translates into CASTRTGGNNEQFF.

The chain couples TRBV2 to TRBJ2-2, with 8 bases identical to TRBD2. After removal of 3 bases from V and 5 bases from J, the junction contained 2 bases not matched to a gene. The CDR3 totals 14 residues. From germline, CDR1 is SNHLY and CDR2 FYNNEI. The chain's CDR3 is CASSEVAGTGELFF. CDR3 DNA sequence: TGTGCCAGCAGTGAGGTAGCGGGAACCGGGGAGCTGTTTTTT.

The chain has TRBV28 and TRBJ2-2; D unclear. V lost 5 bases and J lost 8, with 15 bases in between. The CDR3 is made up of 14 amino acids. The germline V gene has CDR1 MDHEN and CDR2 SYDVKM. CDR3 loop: CASSPQVQTGELFF. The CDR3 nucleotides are TGTGCCAGCAGTCCCCAGGTTCAGACGGGGGAGCTGTTTTTT.

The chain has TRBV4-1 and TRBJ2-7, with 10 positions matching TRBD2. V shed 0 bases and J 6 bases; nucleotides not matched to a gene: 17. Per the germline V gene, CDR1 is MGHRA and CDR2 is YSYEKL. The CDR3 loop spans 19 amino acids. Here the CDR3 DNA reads TGCGCCAGCAGCCAAGATTCGGAGGTACTAGCGGGACGGGGCGGCGAGCAGTACTTC. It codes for CASSQDSEVLAGRGGEQYF.

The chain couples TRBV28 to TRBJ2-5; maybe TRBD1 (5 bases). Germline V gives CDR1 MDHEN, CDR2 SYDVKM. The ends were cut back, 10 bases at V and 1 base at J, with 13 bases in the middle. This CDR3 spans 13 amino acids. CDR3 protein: CATRPGSQETQYF. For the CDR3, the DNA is TGTGCCACCAGGCCAGGGTCCCAAGAGACCCAGTACTTC.

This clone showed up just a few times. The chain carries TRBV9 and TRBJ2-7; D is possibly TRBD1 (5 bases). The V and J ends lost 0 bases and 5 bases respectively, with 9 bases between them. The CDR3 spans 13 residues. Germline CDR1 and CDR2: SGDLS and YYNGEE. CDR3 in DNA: TGTGCCAGCAGCGTAGTCGCAGGGAACGAGCAGTACTTC. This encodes CASSVVAGNEQYF.